The TCR beta chain under discussion was sequenced for a study of T-cell reconstitution after alpha-beta-depleted transplantation in children. Preparation of the TCRbeta library was carried out with unique molecular identifiers. TCRdb fed the PCR reads into MiXCR, producing one record per CDR3 protein. The repertoire consists of over 400,000 distinct CDR3 sequences, with around 13% occurring once and the leading ten covering less than 6.5%. This clonotype occurred a few times. The sequence derives from a human donor who donated a stem cell graft to a child with combined immunodeficiency. Sequencing was performed on PBMCs from the stem cell graft donor, taken from the stem cell graft.

CDR3 nucleotide sequence: TGTGCCATCAGTTCCGGGACTAGCGGGGTCACAGATACGCAGTATTTT. Its translation is CAISSGTSGVTDTQYF. The chain carries TRBV10-3 and TRBJ2-3; 13 nucleotides agree with TRBD2. Germline-derived CDR1 and CDR2 are ENHRY and SYGVKD. CDR3 size: 16 residues. Trimming cost V 5 bases and J 2 bases; bases outside gene matches: 4.